This T cell receptor beta chain emerged from a study of T cell responses to AZD1222 COVID-19 vaccine. The study's findings and limits: Targeting of unmutated variant regions was reportedly seen in nearly half of spike-specific TCRs.

Second doses that came at about 4 or about 12 weeks were put together. V lost 6 bases and J lost 5, with 11 bases in between. Germline loops: CDR1 LGHDT, CDR2 YNNKEL (reference sequence). The CDR3 loop spans 14 amino acids. Sequenced by immunoSEQ multiplex PCR; TCRdb stores in-frame clones only, minus some. The data contain roughly 86,000 clones, approximately 81% of them singletons. A word on this clone: What it recognizes is unknown.

This receptor was identified in an adult who received the AZD1222 COVID-19 vaccine. The starting material was peripheral blood, obtained 28 days after the second AZD1222 dose. The rearrangement uses TRBV3-1 (or the pseudogene TRBV3-2) and TRBJ1-6; D remains ambiguous. CDR3 nucleotides: TGTGCCAGCAGGCGTAGTGGGGATAATTCACCCCTCCACTTT. As protein: CASRRSGDNSPLHF.